Sequencing of this T cell receptor beta chain was carried out in a study of T cells after yellow fever vaccination. Study results and caveats: Across the CD4 and CD8 compartments, a small share of clonotypes was present in both.

In this sample, this clonotype turned up a few times. What it binds is unknown. A process of 5'RACE template switching, which added a universal primer site and UMIs, was used to make TCR cDNA. MiXCR, run by TCRdb on the 5' RACE reads, gives a single entry per CDR3 protein. The sample holds 200,000 to 250,000 distinct CDR3 sequences, about 7% seen once. Germline values: CDR1 MNHNY, CDR2 SVGAGI (reference sequence). This CDR3 region has 13 residues. V trimming: 6 bases; J trimming: 8 bases; junction bases outside the gene matches: 6. This chain links TRBV6-6 with TRBJ2-1, with 8 bases fitting TRBD1. The receptor was derived from a man aged 25 to 40 who received the YFV17D yellow fever vaccine. This sample comprised CD4+ T cells sorted from PBMCs, obtained 15 days after the yellow fever booster vaccination. As DNA, the CDR3 is TGTGCCAGCAGACAGGGGGTCCTTGATGAGCAGTTCTTC. Translated: CASRQGVLDEQFF.